This T cell receptor beta chain derives from a study of T cell responses to AZD1222 COVID-19 vaccine. For the study at large: Second-dose schedules of about 4 or about 12 weeks were combined. General study findings and limits: An increase in Spike-specific TCR breadth and depth was observed after two AZD1222 doses. Only a handful of AZD1222 recipients were seropositive at baseline.

Germline V gives CDR1 SGHRS, CDR2 YFSETQ. The CDR3 totals 15 residues. V was trimmed by 3 bases and J by 1 base, leaving 13 bases between them. Only one count was recorded for this clone. Its specificity is unknown. The protocol was immunoSEQ multiplex PCR, while the TCRdb copy is restricted to in-frame clones and leaves out a portion. The sample yields 70,000 to 90,000 clones, roughly 87% seen once. The sequence was collected from an adult in good health. The input for sequencing was peripheral blood, taken on day 0 of AZD1222 vaccination. The V and J genes are TRBV5-1 and TRBJ2-5; a weak D match, TRBD1 (6 bases). CDR3 nucleotide sequence: TGCGCCAGCAGCTCTCTCGGACAGAGCCAAGAGACCCAGTACTTC. Protein sequence: CASSSLGQSQETQYF.